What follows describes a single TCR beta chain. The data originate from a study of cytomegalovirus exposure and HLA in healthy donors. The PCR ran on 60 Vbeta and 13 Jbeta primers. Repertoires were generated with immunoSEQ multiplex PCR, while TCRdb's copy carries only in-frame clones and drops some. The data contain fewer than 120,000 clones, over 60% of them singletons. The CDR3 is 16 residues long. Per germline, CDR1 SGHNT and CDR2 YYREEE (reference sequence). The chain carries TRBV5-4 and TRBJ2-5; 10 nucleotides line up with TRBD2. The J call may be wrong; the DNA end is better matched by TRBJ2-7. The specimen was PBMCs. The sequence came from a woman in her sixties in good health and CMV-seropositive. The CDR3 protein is CASSLAPLAGRYEQYF. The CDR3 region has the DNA TGTGCCAGCAGCTTGGCCCCACTAGCGGGACGCTACGAGCAGTACTTC.